Presented here are 11 T cell receptor beta chains from one specimen sequenced in a study of T cell changes during pregnancy in multiple sclerosis. The repertoire was sequenced with immunoSEQ multiplex PCR; TCRdb's copy has only in-frame clones and lacks some. Among over 50,000 clones, 70% to 90% were seen once, and the ten largest hold 0.7% to 0.9%. The starting material was peripheral blood, obtained in the first trimester of pregnancy. The receptors originated from a female donor in good health, enrolled as a control in a pregnancy study.

J is TRBJ2-3 and V is TRBV2; tentative D call: TRBD1 (6 bases). This CDR3 contains 15 residues. Germline V gene lookup returns CDR1 SNHLY and CDR2 FYNNEI. V lost 3 bases and J lost 2, with 12 bases in between. The CDR3 sequence is CASSDQGPATDTQYF. As DNA, the CDR3 is TGTGCCAGCAGTGACCAGGGGCCGGCCACAGATACGCAGTATTTT.

The CDR3 DNA is TGTGCCAGCAGCGTATCAGGGGACAATGAGCAGTTCTTC. It yields the protein CASSVSGDNEQFF. This chain connects TRBV9 to TRBJ2-1; D is possibly TRBD1 (6 bases). V lost 1 base and J 5 bases, leaving 7 bases between the germline ends. CDR1 is SGDLS and CDR2 is YYNGEE in the germline V gene. The CDR3 has 13 amino acids. The variable domain in full, with the rest retrieved from reference TRBV9 and TRBJ2-1, is DSGVTQTPKHLITATGQRVTLRCSPRSGDLSVYWYQQSLDQGLQFLIQYYNGEERAKGNILERFSAQQFPDLHSELNLSSLELGDSALYFCASSVSGDNEQFFGPGTRLTVL.

V gene TRBV18 combines with J gene TRBJ1-1; unclear D gene. The CDR3 loop spans 14 amino acids. Trimming removed 1 base at V and 4 bases at J, with 10 bases between. Germline V gene lookup returns CDR1 KGHSH and CDR2 LQKENI. The CDR3, as DNA: TGTGCCAGCTCACCACGTCGGGAGTCCACTGAAGCTTTCTTT. It yields the protein CASSPRRESTEAFF.

CDR3 amino acids: CASSLGDRYEQYF. Written as DNA, the CDR3 is TGTGCCAGCAGCTTAGGTGACAGGTACGAGCAGTACTTC. This chain uses TRBV11-3 with TRBJ2-7, with a tentative D call TRBD1 (6 bases). V was cut by 1 base and J by 4 bases, with 8 bases left in between. The CDR3 has 13 residues. Germline CDR1 and CDR2: SGHNT and YENEEA. The whole variable domain, remainder taken from reference TRBV11-3 and TRBJ2-7, is EAGVVQSPRYKIIEKKQPVAFWCNPISGHNTLYWYLQNLGQGPELLIRYENEEAVDDSQLPKDRFSAERLKGVDSTLKIQPAELGDSAVYLCASSLGDRYEQYFGPGTRLTVT.

The chain recombines TRBV7-9 with TRBJ1-1; 10 positions match TRBD1. Germline CDR1 reads SEHNR; CDR2 reads FQNEAQ (reference sequence). The CDR3 runs to 15 residues. V shed 4 bases and J 5 bases; nucleotides not matched to a gene: 7. CDR3 sequence (DNA): TGTGCCAGCAGCTCCTCGACAGGGGGCTTGACTGAAGCTTTCTTT. Protein: CASSSSTGGLTEAFF.

The chain has TRBV5-1 and TRBJ1-3, with D unclear. CDR3 length: 13 amino acids. Trimming pared 8 bases from V and 1 base from J, leaving 10 bases between. Germline V lookup: CDR1 SGHRS, CDR2 YFSETQ. The CDR3 loop reads CASYSGSGNTIYF. The CDR3 DNA reads TGCGCCAGTTACAGTGGATCTGGAAACACCATATATTTT.

The V and J genes are TRBV30 and TRBJ1-4, with 9 bases matching TRBD1. The CDR3 spans 13 residues. Germline V gives CDR1 GTSNPN, CDR2 SVGIG (reference sequence). V gave up 6 bases and J gave up 8 bases; unmatched junction bases: 7. The CDR3 region has the DNA TGTGCCTGCACGACAGGGGGGAGGGAAAAACTGTTTTTT. Its protein product is CACTTGGREKLFF.

This clone occurred once. The chain joins TRBV5-5 to TRBJ1-4, with 9 bases matching TRBD1. The CDR3 length is 15 residues. After removal of 4 bases from V and 7 bases from J, the junction contained 8 bases not matched to a gene. In germline, CDR1 is SGHKS, CDR2 YYEKEE (reference sequence). CDR3 coding DNA: TGTGCCAGCAGCCTACAGGGGGCGAGGGGTGAAAAACTGTTTTTT. This codes for CASSLQGARGEKLFF.

The J gene is TRBJ1-6, the V gene TRBV7-8; possibly TRBD1 for D (6 bases). In germline, CDR1 is SGHVS, CDR2 FQNEAQ. There are 16 residues in the CDR3. Trimming removed 0 bases from V and 9 bases from J, with 15 bases in between. CDR3 sequence reads: CASSLARGTQGSPLHF. The CDR3 DNA is TGTGCCAGCAGCTTAGCGCGGGGGACACAAGGTTCACCCCTCCACTTT.

This clone has only a few counts. The chain has TRBV4-1 and TRBJ1-4; D possibly corresponds to TRBD1 (6 bases). Trimming stripped 5 bases from V and 1 base from J, with 8 bases between. Germline CDR1 is MGHRA and CDR2 is YSYEKL. This CDR3 region has 14 residues. Here the CDR3 DNA reads TGCGCCAGCAGCAAACAGGGAACTAATGAAAAACTGTTTTTT. Protein sequence: CASSKQGTNEKLFF.

The rearrangement joins TRBV6-4 to TRBJ1-1; weak D call: TRBD1 (5 bases). The CDR3 spans 13 residues. The V gene lost 0 bases and the J gene lost 3 bases, with 5 bases spanning the gap. Germline CDR1 and CDR2: MRHNA and SNTAGT. CDR3 region: CASSDSTDTEAFF. The CDR3 DNA reads TGTGCCAGCAGTGACTCGACAGACACTGAAGCTTTCTTT.